A selection of T cell receptor beta chains follows, all from one sample in a study of blood T cell repertoires in COVID-19. TCRdb's table, derived via immunoSEQ multiplex PCR, lists solely in-frame clones and lacks some. Of 85,000 to 120,000 clones listed, 60% to 80% are singletons. The sample taken for sequencing was peripheral blood. These receptors originate from a man aged 55 to 70 with active or convalescent COVID-19. The CDR3 runs from the conserved cysteine through the conserved F or W. Size tells how often a clone was seen (once, few, many) or the class of an expanded clone, and some rows leave it out.

j_call | v_call | clone_size | cdr3_aa
TRBJ2-7 | TRBV2 | many | CASKEAYEQYF
TRBJ1-4 | TRBV4-1 | NA | CASSQGDRDNEKLFF
TRBJ1-2 | TRBV28 | NA | CASKSGNYGYTF
TRBJ2-1 | TRBV5-5 | few | CASSRDRGRYNEQFF
TRBJ2-4 | TRBV5-1 | few | CASSLRSAGANIQYF
TRBJ1-2 | TRBV12-3/TRBV12-4 | few | CASSPRQGFGYTF
TRBJ2-7 | TRBV7-6 | NA | CASSQLAGAAYEQYF
TRBJ1-1 | TRBV12-3/TRBV12-4 | NA | CASTPGGKTEAFF
TRBJ1-1 | TRBV10-2 | NA | CASSGEGSNTEAFF
TRBJ1-5 | TRBV6-1 | NA | CASSKQGQPQHF
TRBJ1-2 | TRBV11-2 | NA | CASSPMFGETGTNYGYTF
TRBJ2-4 | TRBV19 | NA | CASSIVGGRHIQYF
TRBJ1-1 | TRBV2 | once | CASSDWGSPWTFF
TRBJ1-4 | TRBV19 | NA | CASSLGGSRNEKLFF
TRBJ2-1 | TRBV27 | NA | CASSHPGLADNEQFF
TRBJ2-3 | TRBV15 | NA | CATSRGPTTSTDTQYF
TRBJ1-1 | TRBV28 | few | CASSWGVSEAFF
TRBJ2-5 | TRBV14 | few | CASKGWDSGETQYF
TRBJ1-3 | TRBV2 | few | CASSPWAGGGNTIYF
TRBJ2-3 | TRBV5-4 | once | CASRDPGGPTDTQYF
TRBJ2-7 | TRBV6-5 | NA | CASTRAGGVYEQYF
TRBJ2-1 | TRBV19 | NA | CASSIDAGAGFSSYNEQFF
TRBJ1-2 | TRBV19 | NA | CASSSATIRDSYYGYTF
TRBJ2-1 | TRBV18 | many | CASSPSGTSGSSEQFF
TRBJ2-7 | TRBV7-8 | NA | CASSPRTSGTSYEQYF
TRBJ1-4 | TRBV19 | NA | CASSTTLQGYEKLFF
TRBJ2-5 | TRBV11-3 | NA | CASAASLRETQYF
TRBJ2-7 | TRBV4-2 | NA | CASSQAGAGSGEQYF
TRBJ1-5 | TRBV23-1 | NA | CASSPGGGNQPQHF
TRBJ1-2 | TRBV20-1 | few | CSASSGMVRTSYGYTF
TRBJ2-7 | TRBV27 | NA | CASSFAGSSYEQYF
TRBJ1-2 | TRBV29-1 | NA | CSVDRGLYGYTF
TRBJ2-5 | TRBV28 | few | CASSFRSPGTQYF
TRBJ1-6 | TRBV5-1 | NA | CASSASSGDSYNSPLHF
TRBJ2-1 | TRBV6-5 | NA | CASSSTSGSGVGEQFF
TRBJ1-1 | TRBV19 | NA | CASSIRGTANTEAFF
TRBJ2-3 | TRBV7-2 | NA | CASSSGRLGGGDTQYF
TRBJ2-2 | TRBV30 | NA | CAWSVRTSGTLNPGELFF
TRBJ1-1 | TRBV24-1 | NA | CATSETGGGTEAFF
TRBJ2-3 | TRBV5-1 | NA | CASSPRQSSSTDTQYF
TRBJ2-4 | TRBV6-2/TRBV6-3 | NA | CASSPQGLRGNIQYF
TRBJ2-5 | TRBV2 | NA | CASSENLVGTQYF
TRBJ1-1 | TRBV6-6 | NA | CASSPIGMTGEAFF
TRBJ1-2 | TRBV7-2 | NA | CASSYRDRNYGYTF
TRBJ1-1 | TRBV9 | few | CASSVVVTGNTEAFF
TRBJ2-1 | TRBV27 | NA | CASSSSRENNEQFF
TRBJ2-3 | TRBV7-2 | NA | CASSGLTGDTQYF
TRBJ1-1 | TRBV20-1 | NA | CSASGQVLNTEAFF
TRBJ2-2 | TRBV11-2 | many | CASSPQGRTGELFF
TRBJ1-2 | TRBV7-9 | NA | CASSLAGGRNGYTF
TRBJ1-1 | TRBV30 | NA | CAWSGFGTSNTEAFF
TRBJ2-1 | TRBV11-2 | NA | CASSTLGGGPSNEQFF
TRBJ2-7 | TRBV19 | few | CASSVGLAGTEQYF
TRBJ2-2 | TRBV19 | NA | CASSILAGGRMIAGELFF
TRBJ1-5 | TRBV28 | NA | CASSQGNQPQHF